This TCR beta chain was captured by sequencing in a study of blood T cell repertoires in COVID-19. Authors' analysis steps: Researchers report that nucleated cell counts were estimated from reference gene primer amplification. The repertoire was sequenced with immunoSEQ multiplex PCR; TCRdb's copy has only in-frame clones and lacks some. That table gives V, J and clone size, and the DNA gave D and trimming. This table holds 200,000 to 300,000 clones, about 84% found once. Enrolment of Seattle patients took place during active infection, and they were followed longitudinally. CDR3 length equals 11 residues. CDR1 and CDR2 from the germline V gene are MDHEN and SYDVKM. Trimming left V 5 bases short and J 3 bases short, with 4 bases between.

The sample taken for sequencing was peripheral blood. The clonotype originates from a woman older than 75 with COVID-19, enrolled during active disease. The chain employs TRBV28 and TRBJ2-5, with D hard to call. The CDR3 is CASSLEETQYF. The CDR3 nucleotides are TGTGCCAGCAGTCTAGAAGAGACCCAGTACTTC.